The rows below give T cell receptor beta chains drawn from one sample of a study of CD8+CD57+ T cells in acquired aplastic anemia. TCRdb reprocessed the reads with MiXCR, giving one entry per CDR3 protein. The repertoire holds roughly 200,000 distinct CDR3 sequences, with approximately 60% as singletons. The material sequenced was sorted CD4+, CD8+, or CD8+CD57+ T cells (not recorded which) from PBMCs. These receptors were taken from a human donor in good health. Each CDR3 is given with its conserved first and last residue. D genes are given only for firm matches. Only some rows state a clone size, as once, few, many or a class for expanded clones.

>NA|NA|TRBV29-1|TRBJ1-1
TGCAGCGCCTGGAGGGGATCGAGCACTGAAGCTTTCTTT
CSAWRGSSTEAFF
>NA|NA|TRBV20-1|TRBJ1-2
TGCAGTGCTAGAGCACCGACAGTGAACTATGGCTACACCTTC
CSARAPTVNYGYTF
>NA|TRBD1|TRBV15|TRBJ1-2
TGTGCCACCAGCATAGGACAGGGGAACTATGGCTACACCTTC
CATSIGQGNYGYTF
>NA|NA|TRBV7-8|TRBJ2-7
TGTGCCAGCAGCTTGGAAGCGCAGGCGGGAACCTACGAGCAGTACTTC
CASSLEAQAGTYEQYF
>few|NA|TRBV24-1|TRBJ2-2
TGTGCCACCAGTGAGGGGGGGGAGCTGTTTTTT
CATSEGGELFF
>few|TRBD2|TRBV7-9|TRBJ2-5
TGTGCCAGCAGCCCGAACCGGGGGGAACAAGAGACCCAGTACTTC
CASSPNRGEQETQYF
>many|TRBD1|TRBV10-3|TRBJ2-7
TGTGCCATCAGCGACAGGGGCAACGAGCAGTACTTC
CAISDRGNEQYF
>NA|TRBD2|TRBV5-5|TRBJ2-1
TGTGCCAGCAGCTGGTCAGGACTAGCCACTGAGCAGTTCTTC
CASSWSGLATEQFF
>NA|TRBD1|TRBV10-3|TRBJ1-1
TGTGCCATCAGTGAGTCGGCGGACAGGGGGCGGCCGAACACTGAAGCTTTCTTT
CAISESADRGRPNTEAFF
>NA|TRBD1|TRBV29-1|TRBJ1-2
TGCAGCGACCGACAGGGTATGAATGGCTACACCTTC
CSDRQGMNGYTF
>NA|TRBD2|TRBV4-1|TRBJ2-1
TGCGCCAGCAGCCTTAGGACTAGCGGCTACTACAATGAGCAGTTCTTC
CASSLRTSGYYNEQFF
>many|NA|TRBV7-9|TRBJ2-5
TGTGCCAGCAGCTTAAACACCCAAGAGACCCAGTACTTC
CASSLNTQETQYF
>many|TRBD1|TRBV9|TRBJ2-7
TGTGCCAGCAGCCCGGGACAGGGGAGCTCCTACGAGCAGTACTTC
CASSPGQGSSYEQYF
>NA|NA|TRBV7-2|TRBJ1-1
TGTGCCAGCAGCTTAGATACGGGCACTGAAGCTTTCTTT
CASSLDTGTEAFF
>NA|NA|TRBV15|TRBJ2-7
TGTGCCACCAGCAGAGATACGAGGGAAACCTACGAGCAGTACTTC
CATSRDTRETYEQYF
>many|NA|TRBV9|TRBJ2-7
TGTGCCAGCAGCGCTGACGTAAGTTGGACAGCGGACTACGAGCAGTACTTC
CASSADVSWTADYEQYF
>NA|NA|TRBV7-9|TRBJ1-1
TGTGCCAGCAGCTTACCCGGGAACACTGAAGCTTTCTTT
CASSLPGNTEAFF
>NA|TRBD2|TRBV5-1|TRBJ2-5
TGCGCCAGCAGCTTGGGGTCTAGCGGGAAAGAGACCCAGTACTTC
CASSLGSSGKETQYF